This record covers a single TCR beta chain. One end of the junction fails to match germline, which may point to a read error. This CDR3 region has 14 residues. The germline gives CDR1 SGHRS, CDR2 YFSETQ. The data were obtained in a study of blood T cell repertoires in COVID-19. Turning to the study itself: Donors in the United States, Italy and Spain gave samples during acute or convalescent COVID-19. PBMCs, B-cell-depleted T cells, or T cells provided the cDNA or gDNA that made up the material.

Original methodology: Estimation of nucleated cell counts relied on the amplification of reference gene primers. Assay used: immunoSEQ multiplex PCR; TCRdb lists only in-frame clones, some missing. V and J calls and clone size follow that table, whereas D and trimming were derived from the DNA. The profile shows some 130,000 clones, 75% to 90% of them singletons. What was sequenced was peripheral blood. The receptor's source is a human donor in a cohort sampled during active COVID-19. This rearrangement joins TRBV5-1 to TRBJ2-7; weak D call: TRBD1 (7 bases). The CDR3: CASRLGHQGGEQYF. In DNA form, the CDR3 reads TGCGCCAGCAGGTTGGGACACCAGGGGGGTGAGCAGTACTTC.